A single T cell receptor (beta chain) is shown here with its context. Its specificity is not known. This CDR3 is built from 14 residues. Germline lookup yields CDR1 SNHLY and CDR2 FYNNEI. V lost 6 bases to trimming and J lost 8 bases, with 16 bases between them. The sample originates from a study of immune heterogeneity within non-small cell lung tumors. Across the study: It was found that the tumors were a handful of squamous cell carcinomas, approximately nine non-squamous carcinomas and 1 not otherwise specified.

At 600 ng per sample, bulk tumor genomic DNA provided the template. Surgeons took several biopsies per primary tumor, spaced far apart, during surgery. Patients underwent curative surgery for non-small cell lung cancer (untreated and newly diagnosed). Multiplex PCR amplified the TCR beta CDR3 region. Its first round ran for around 10 cycles with 32 V and 13 J primers. MiXCR was run by TCRdb on the multiplex PCR reads, yielding one entry per CDR3 protein. The table records about 34,000 distinct CDR3 sequences, around 30% of them present only once. Study-level findings and limits: High-frequency clones unique to single sites coexisted with identical dominant CDR3 beta clonotypes that recurred across tumor sites within a patient.

The V and J genes are TRBV2 and TRBJ1-4, with a weak D call TRBD1 (5 bases). This TCR was recovered from a man aged 35-49 years with non-small cell lung cancer. The sequencing input was lung tumor tissue. In DNA, the CDR3 is TGTGCCAGCAGGGACCGAACCGGGGCGGAAAAACTGTTTTTT. Encoded protein: CASRDRTGAEKLFF.